The 9 T cell receptor beta chains below all came from one sample that was sequenced in a study of cytomegalovirus exposure and HLA in healthy donors. The PCR ran on 60 Vbeta and 13 Jbeta primers. Profiling relied on immunoSEQ multiplex PCR, and the TCRdb table lists in-frame clones only, not all of them. The table has some 170,000 clones, approximately 80% seen once. The sample taken for sequencing was PBMCs. Receptors originate from a man in his fifties in good health and CMV-seropositive.

This clone appeared once. This chain links TRBV5-6 with TRBJ2-7; no clear D. The length of the CDR3 is 18 residues. With 2 bases removed from V and 0 bases from J, the gap between germline ends came to 21 bases. CDR1 is SGHDT and CDR2 is YYEEEE in the germline V gene. The CDR3 DNA reads as TGTGCCAGCAGCTTCGTCGAGGTCGACTTCTCCCCCTCCTACGAGCAGTACTTC. The encoded protein is CASSFVEVDFSPSYEQYF.

J is TRBJ1-1 and V is TRBV28; TRBD1 aligns across 8 bases. The V gene end was trimmed by 3 bases and the J gene end by 3 bases; junction bases not matched to a gene: 3. CDR1 is MDHEN, CDR2 SYDVKM, per germline. The CDR3 has 14 residues. The CDR3 DNA reads TGTGCCAGCAGTTTGCAGGGGGCCTACACTGAAGCTTTCTTT. It codes for CASSLQGAYTEAFF.

The genes are TRBV4-3 and TRBJ2-7, with TRBD1 as a possible D gene (6 bases). The germline gives CDR1 LGHNA, CDR2 YSLEER. Deletions cut 4 bases from V and 1 base from J, with 11 bases between. The CDR3 runs to 14 residues. For the CDR3, the DNA is TGCGCCAGCAGCCTAACGAGGGGGTCCTACGAGCAGTACTTC. Protein sequence: CASSLTRGSYEQYF.

CDR3 sequence (DNA): TGTGCCAGCAGTTTCGTCACCCAGGGGAACGGCTACACCTTC. Translation gives CASSFVTQGNGYTF. The chain employs TRBV28 and TRBJ1-2; TRBD1 is a possible D gene (6 bases). V was pared by 3 bases and J by 8 bases, with 16 bases between. CDR3 length: 14 residues. CDR1 is MDHEN, CDR2 SYDVKM, per germline.

This clone is a singleton in its sample. The junction does not match germline at one end; this may be a read error. The V call is TRBV6-5, the J call TRBJ1-2; no firm D call. Germline V gene data show CDR1 as MNHEY and CDR2 as SVGAGI. This CDR3 contains 14 residues. In DNA form, the CDR3 reads TGTGCCAACAGTTACGGCAGCCGGCGGGATGGCTACACCTTC. This encodes CANSYGSRRDGYTF.

V gene TRBV7-8 combines with J gene TRBJ1-6, with D possibly matching TRBD1 (6 bases). The V end was cut by 1 base, the J end by 0 bases, with 16 bases between. CDR1 is SGHVS and CDR2 is FQNEAQ in the germline V gene. The CDR3 runs to 19 residues. The CDR3 bases are TGTGCCAGCAGCTTAGAGCCCGGACAGATGAGCTCCTATAATTCACCCCTCCACTTT. Protein sequence: CASSLEPGQMSSYNSPLHF.

The chain carries TRBV30 and TRBJ2-1, with D unclear. Germline V lookup: CDR1 GTSNPN, CDR2 SVGIG (reference sequence). Between the trimmed V and J ends, which lost 5 bases and 2 bases, there was a span of 13 bases. The CDR3 runs to 14 residues. The CDR3 bases are TGTGCCTGGCCTACCAAAGAGGCCTACAATGAGCAGTTCTTC. As protein: CAWPTKEAYNEQFF.

This chain uses TRBV12-5 with TRBJ2-2; TRBD1 matches 7 bases. CDR3 length equals 16 residues. From germline, CDR1 is LGHNT and CDR2 FRNRAP. V gave up 3 bases and J gave up 3 bases; unmatched junction bases: 7. The CDR3 protein is CASGFLQGRYTGELFF. In DNA, the CDR3 is TGTGCTAGTGGTTTCTTACAGGGGAGATACACCGGGGAGCTGTTTTTT.

The chain carries TRBV7-6 and TRBJ2-1; possible D gene TRBD2, 6 bases. Germline values: CDR1 SGHVS, CDR2 FNYEAQ. CDR3 length: 16 amino acids. The V end lost 5 bases, the J end lost 5 bases, and 19 bases lay between the germline ends. The CDR3 nucleotides read TGTGCCAGCAGCCCCGATGGAGCGGGTATTCACAATGAGCAGTTCTTC. Its translation is CASSPDGAGIHNEQFF.